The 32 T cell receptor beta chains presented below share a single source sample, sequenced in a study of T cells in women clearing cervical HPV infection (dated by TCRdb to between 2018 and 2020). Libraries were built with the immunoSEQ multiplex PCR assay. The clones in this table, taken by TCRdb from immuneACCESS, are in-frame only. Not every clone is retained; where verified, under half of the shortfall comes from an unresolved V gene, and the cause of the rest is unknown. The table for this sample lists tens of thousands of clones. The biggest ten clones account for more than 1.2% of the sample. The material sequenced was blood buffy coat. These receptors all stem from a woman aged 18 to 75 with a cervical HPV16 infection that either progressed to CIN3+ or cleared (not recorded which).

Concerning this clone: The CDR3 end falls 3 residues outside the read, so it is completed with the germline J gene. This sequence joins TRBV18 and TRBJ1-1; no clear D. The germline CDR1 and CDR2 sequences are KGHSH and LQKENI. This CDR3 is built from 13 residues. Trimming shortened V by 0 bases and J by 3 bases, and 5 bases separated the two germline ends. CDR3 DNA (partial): TGTGCCAGCTCACCACCGCGGGACACTGAA. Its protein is CASSPPRDTE. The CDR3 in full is CASSPPRDTEAFF. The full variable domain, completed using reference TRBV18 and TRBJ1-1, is NAGVMQNPRHLVRRRGQEARLRCSPMKGHSHVYWYRQLPEEGLKFMVYLQKENIIDESGMPKERFSAEFPKEGPSILRIQQVVRGDSAAYFCASSPPRDTEAFFGQGTRLTVV.

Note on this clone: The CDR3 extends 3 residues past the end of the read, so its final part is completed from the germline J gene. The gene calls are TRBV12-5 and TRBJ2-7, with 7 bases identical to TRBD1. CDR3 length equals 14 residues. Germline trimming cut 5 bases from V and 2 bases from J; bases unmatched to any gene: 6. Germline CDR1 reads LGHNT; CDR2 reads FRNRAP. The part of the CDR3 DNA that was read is TGTGCTAGTGGTACCGGGACAGCGACCTACGAG. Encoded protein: CASGTGTATYE. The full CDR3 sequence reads CASGTGTATYEQYF.

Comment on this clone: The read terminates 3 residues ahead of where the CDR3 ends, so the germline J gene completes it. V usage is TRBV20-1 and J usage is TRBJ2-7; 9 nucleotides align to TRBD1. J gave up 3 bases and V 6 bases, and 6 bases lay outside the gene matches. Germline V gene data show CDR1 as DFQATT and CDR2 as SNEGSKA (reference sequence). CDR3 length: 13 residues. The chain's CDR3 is CSAADRGVYEQYF. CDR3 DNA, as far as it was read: TGCAGTGCAGCGGACAGGGGCGTCTACGAG.

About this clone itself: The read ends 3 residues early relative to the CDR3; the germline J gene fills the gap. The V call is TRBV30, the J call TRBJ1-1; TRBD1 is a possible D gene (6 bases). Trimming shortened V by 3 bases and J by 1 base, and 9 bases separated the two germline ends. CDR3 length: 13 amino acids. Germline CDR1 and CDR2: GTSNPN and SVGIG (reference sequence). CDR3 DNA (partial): TGTGCCTGGAGGGGGGGGCCGAACACTGAA. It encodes CAWRGGPNTE. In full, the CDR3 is CAWRGGPNTEAFF.

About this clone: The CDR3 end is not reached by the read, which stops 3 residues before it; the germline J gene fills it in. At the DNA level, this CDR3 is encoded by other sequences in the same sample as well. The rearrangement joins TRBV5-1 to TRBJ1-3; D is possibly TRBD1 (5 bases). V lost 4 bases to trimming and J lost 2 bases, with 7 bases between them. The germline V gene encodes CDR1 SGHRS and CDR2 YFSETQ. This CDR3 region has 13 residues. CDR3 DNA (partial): TGCGCCAGCAGCCCAGGGACTGGAAACACC. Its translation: CASSPGTGNT. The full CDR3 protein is CASSPGTGNTIYF.

The CDR3 DNA, read in part, is TGTGCCAGCAGTAACACAGGGAACTATGGC. This gives the protein CASSNTGNYG. The CDR3, in full, reads CASSNTGNYGYTF. This chain connects TRBV2 to TRBJ1-2; a weak D match, TRBD1 (6 bases). The read ends 3 residues early relative to the CDR3; the germline J gene fills the gap. V lost 5 bases, J lost 2 bases, and 9 bases lay in between. The CDR3 is 13 residues long. The germline CDR1 and CDR2 sequences are SNHLY and FYNNEI. Using reference TRBV2 and TRBJ1-2 for the parts outside the CDR3, the full variable domain is EPEVTQTPSHQVTQMGQEVILRCVPISNHLYFYWYRQILGQKVEFLVSFYNNEISEKSEIFDDQFSVERPDGSNFTLKIRSTKLEDSAMYFCASSNTGNYGYTFGSGTRLTVV.

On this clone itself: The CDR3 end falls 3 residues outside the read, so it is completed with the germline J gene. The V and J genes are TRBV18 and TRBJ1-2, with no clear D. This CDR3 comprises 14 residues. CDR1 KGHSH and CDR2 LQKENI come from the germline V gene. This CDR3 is CASSPQSSSNDYTF. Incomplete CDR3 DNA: TGTGCCAGCTCACCCCAATCATCTAGCAATGAC.

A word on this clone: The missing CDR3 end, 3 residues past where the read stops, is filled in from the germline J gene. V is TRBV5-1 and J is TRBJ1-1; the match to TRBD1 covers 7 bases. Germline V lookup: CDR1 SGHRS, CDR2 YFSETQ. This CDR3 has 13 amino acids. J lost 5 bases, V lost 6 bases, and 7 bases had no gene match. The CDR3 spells CASNYDRDTEAFF. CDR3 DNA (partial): TGCGCCAGCAACTATGACAGGGATACTGAA. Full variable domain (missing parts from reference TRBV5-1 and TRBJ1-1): KAGVTQTPRYLIKTRGQQVTLSCSPISGHRSVSWYQQTPGQGLQFLFEYFSETQRNKGNFPGRFSGRQFSNSRSEMNVSTLELGDSALYLCASNYDRDTEAFFGQGTRLTVV.

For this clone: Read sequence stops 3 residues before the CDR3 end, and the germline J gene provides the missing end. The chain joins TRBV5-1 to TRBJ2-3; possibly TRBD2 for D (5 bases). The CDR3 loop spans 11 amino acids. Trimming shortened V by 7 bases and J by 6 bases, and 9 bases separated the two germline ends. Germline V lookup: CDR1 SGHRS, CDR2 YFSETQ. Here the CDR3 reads CASRTGDTQYF. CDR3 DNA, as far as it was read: TGCGCCAGCCGGACGGGGGATACG.

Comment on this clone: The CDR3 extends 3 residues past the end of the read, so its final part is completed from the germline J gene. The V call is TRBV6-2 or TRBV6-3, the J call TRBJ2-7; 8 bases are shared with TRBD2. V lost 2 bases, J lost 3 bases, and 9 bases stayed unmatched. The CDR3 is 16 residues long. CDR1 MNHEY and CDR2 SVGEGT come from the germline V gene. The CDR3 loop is CASSYPILLADYEQYF. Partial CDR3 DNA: TGTGCCAGCAGTTACCCGATCCTACTAGCGGACTACGAG.

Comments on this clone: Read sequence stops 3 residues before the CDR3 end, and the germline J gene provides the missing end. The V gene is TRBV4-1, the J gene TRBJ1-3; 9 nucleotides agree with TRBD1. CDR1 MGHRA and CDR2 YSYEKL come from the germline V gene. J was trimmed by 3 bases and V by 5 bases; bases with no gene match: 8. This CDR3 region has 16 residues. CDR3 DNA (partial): TGCGCCAGCAGCTCCCCGACAGGGGGAAATGGAAACACC. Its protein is CASSSPTGGNGNT. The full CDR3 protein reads CASSSPTGGNGNTIYF.

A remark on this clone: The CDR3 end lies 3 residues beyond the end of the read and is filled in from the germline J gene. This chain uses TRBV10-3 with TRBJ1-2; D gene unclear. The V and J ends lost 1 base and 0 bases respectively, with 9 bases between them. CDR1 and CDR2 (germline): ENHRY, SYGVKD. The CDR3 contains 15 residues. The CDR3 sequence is CAISEYESTNYGYTF. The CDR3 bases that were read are TGTGCCATCAGTGAGTACGAAAGCACTAACTATGGC.

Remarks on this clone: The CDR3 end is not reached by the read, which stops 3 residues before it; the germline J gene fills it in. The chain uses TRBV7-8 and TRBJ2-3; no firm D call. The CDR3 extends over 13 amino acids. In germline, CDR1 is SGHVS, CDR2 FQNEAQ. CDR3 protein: CASSPRVQRTQYF. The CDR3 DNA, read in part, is TGTGCCAGCAGCCCCCGGGTTCAGAGGACG.

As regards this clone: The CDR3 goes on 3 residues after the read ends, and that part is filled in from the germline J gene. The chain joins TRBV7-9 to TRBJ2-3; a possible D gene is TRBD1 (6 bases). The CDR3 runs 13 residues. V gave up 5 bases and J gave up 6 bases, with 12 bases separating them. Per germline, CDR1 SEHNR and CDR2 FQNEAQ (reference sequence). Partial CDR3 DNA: TGTGCCAGCAGCCGACAGGTCACTGATACG. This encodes CASSRQVTDT. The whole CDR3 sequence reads CASSRQVTDTQYF.

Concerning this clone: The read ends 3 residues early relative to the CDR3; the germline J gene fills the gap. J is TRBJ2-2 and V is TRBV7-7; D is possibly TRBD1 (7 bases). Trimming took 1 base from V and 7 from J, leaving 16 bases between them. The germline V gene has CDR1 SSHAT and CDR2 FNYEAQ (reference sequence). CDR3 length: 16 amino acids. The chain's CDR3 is CASSLDQGGVIGELFF. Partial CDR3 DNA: TGTGCCAGCAGCTTAGATCAGGGGGGAGTGATCGGGGAG.

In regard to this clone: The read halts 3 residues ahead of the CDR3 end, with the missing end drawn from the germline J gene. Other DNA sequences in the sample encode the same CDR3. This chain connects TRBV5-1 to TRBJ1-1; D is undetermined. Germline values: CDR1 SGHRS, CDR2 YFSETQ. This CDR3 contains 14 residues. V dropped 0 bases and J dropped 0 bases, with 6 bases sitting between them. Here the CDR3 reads CASSLGQMNTEAFF. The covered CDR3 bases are TGCGCCAGCAGCTTGGGGCAAATGAACACTGAA.

The CDR3 loop is CASSPSLNEKLFF. The covered CDR3 bases are TGTGCCAGCTCACCTAGCCTTAATGAAAAA. The rearrangement uses TRBV18 and TRBJ1-4; D gene ambiguous. The read ends 3 residues early relative to the CDR3; the germline J gene fills the gap. The germline CDR1 and CDR2 sequences are KGHSH and LQKENI. This CDR3 spans 13 amino acids. V lost 3 bases and J lost 4, with 6 bases in between.

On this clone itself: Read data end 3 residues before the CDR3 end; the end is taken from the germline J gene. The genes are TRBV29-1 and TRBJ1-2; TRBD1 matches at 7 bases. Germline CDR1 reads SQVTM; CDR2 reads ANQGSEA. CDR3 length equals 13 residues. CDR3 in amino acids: CSAEQGTNAGYTF. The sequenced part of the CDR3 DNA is TGCAGCGCAGAACAGGGGACCAATGCGGGC.

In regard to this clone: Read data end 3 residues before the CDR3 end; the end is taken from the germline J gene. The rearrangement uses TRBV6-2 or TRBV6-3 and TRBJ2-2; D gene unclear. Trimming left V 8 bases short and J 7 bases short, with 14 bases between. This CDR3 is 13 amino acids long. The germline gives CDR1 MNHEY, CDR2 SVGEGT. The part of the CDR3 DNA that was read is TGTGCCAGCGCCCCGGATCTAGTCGGGGAG. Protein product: CASAPDLVGE. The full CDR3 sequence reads CASAPDLVGELFF.

This chain's CDR3 is CASSLGLAGDEQFF. Incomplete CDR3 DNA: TGTGCCAGCAGCTTGGGACTAGCGGGAGATGAG. J is TRBJ2-1 and V is TRBV7-3, with 14 bases fitting TRBD2. The observed sequence ends 3 residues before the CDR3 terminus, with the missing tail filled in from the germline J gene. The J segment lost 8 bases and the V segment lost 3 bases, leaving 0 bases of the junction unmatched. The germline V gene has CDR1 SGHTA and CDR2 FQGTGA. CDR3 length: 14 residues. Supplemented by reference TRBV7-3 and TRBJ2-1, the full variable domain reads GAGVSQTPSNKVTEKGKYVELRCDPISGHTALYWYRQSLGQGPEFLIYFQGTGAADDSGLPNDRFFAVRPEGSVSTLKIQRTERGDSAVYLCASSLGLAGDEQFFGPGTRLTVL.

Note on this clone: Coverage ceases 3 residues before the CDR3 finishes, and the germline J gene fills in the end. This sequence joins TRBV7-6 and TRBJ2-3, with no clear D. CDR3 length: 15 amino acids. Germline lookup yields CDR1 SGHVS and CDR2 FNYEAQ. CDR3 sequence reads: CASIRTARNSGTQYF. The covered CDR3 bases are TGTGCCAGCATTAGAACAGCCCGGAACAGTGGGACG.

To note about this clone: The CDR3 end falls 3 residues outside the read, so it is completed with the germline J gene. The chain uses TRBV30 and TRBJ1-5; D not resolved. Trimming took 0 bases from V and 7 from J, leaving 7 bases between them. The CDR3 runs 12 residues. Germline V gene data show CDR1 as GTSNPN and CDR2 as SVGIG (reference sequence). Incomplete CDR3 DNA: TGTGCCTGGAGTGTACAAGGGCAGCCC. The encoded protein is CAWSVQGQP. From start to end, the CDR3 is CAWSVQGQPQHF.

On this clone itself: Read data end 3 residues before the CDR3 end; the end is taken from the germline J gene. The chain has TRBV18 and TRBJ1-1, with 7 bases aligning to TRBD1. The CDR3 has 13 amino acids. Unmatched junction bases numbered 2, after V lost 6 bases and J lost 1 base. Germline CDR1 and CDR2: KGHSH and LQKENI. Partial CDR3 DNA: TGTGCCAGCTCCACAGGGGAGAACACTGAA. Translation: CASSTGENTE. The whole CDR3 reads CASSTGENTEAFF.

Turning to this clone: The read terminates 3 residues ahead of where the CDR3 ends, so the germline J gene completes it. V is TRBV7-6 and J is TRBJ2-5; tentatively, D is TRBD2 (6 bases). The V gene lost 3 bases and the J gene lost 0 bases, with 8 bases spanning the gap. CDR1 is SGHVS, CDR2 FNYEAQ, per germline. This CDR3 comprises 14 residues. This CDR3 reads CASSFSGYQETQYF. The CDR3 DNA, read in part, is TGTGCCAGCAGCTTCAGCGGGTACCAAGAGACC.

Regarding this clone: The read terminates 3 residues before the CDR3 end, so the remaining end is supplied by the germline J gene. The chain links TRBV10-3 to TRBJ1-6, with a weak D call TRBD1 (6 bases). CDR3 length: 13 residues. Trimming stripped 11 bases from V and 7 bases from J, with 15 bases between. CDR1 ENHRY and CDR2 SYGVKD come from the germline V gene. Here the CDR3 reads CASTGQGNSPLHF. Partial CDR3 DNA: TGTGCCTCCACCGGGCAGGGGAATTCACCC.

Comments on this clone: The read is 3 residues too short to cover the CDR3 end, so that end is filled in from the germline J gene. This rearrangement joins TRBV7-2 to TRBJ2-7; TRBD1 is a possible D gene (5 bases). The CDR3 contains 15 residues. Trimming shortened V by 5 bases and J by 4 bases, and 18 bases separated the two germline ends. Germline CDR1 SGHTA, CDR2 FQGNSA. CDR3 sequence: CASSPSRVLGYEQYF. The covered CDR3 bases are TGTGCCAGCAGCCCGAGCAGGGTCTTGGGGTACGAG.

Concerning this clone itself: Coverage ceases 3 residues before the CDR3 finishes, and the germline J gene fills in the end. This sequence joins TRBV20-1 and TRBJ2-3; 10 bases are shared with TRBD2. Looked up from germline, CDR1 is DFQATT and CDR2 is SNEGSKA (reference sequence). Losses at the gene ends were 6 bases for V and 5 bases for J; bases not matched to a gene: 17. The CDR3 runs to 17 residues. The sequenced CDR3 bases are TGCAGTGCCGACGGACTAGCGGAAAAACAAGGTATAGATACG. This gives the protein CSADGLAEKQGIDT. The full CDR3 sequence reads CSADGLAEKQGIDTQYF.

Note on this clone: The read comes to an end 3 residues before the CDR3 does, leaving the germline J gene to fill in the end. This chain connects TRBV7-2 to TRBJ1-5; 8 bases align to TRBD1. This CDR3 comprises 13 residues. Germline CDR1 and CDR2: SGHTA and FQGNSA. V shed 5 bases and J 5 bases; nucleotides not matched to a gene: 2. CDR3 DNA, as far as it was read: TGTGCCAGCAGCCAGGGACAGGATCAGCCC. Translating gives CASSQGQDQP. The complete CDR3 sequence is CASSQGQDQPQHF.

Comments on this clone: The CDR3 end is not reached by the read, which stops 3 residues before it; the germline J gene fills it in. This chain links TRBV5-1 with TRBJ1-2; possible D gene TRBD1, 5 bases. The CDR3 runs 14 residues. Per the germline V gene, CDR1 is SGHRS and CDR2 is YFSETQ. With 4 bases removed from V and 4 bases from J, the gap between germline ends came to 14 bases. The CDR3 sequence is CASSPGGVAYGYTF. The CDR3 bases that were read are TGCGCCAGCAGCCCCGGAGGGGTGGCCTATGGC. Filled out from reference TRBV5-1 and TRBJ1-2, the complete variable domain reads KAGVTQTPRYLIKTRGQQVTLSCSPISGHRSVSWYQQTPGQGLQFLFEYFSETQRNKGNFPGRFSGRQFSNSRSEMNVSTLELGDSALYLCASSPGGVAYGYTFGSGTRLTVV.

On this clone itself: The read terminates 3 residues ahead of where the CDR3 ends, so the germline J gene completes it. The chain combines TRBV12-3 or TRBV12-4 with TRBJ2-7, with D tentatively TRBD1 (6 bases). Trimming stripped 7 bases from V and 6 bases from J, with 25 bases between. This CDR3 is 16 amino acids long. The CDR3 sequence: CASTTIRGRGRIEQYF. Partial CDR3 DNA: TGTGCCAGCACCACAATTCGGGGCAGGGGACGAATCGAG.

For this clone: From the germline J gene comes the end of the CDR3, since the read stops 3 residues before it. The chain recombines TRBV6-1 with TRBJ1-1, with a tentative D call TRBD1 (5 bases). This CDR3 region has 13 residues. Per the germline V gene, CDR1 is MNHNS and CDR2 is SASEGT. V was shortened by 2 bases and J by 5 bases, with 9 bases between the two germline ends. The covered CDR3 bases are TGTGCCAGCAGTGAAAGGGGAATAACTGAA. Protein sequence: CASSERGITE. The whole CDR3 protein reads CASSERGITEAFF.

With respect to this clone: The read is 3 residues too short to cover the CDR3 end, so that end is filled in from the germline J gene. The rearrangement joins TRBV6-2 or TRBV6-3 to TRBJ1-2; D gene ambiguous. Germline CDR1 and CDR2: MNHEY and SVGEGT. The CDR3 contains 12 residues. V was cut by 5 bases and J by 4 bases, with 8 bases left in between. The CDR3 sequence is CASSANVYGYTF. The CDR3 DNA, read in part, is TGTGCCAGCAGTGCGAATGTCTATGGC.